One sample yielded the 11 T cell receptor beta chains listed below, sequenced in a study of T cells in localized non-small cell lung cancer. Sequenced by immunoSEQ multiplex PCR; TCRdb stores in-frame clones only, minus some. The data show 40,000 to 55,000 clones, roughly 79% seen once. The source was peripheral blood mononuclear cells, collected before any cancer treatment. The receptors originated from a man aged 40 to 70 with stage III lung adenocarcinoma.

This chain uses TRBV11-2 with TRBJ2-3; D perhaps matches TRBD2 (5 bases). V shed 4 bases and J shed 5 bases, with 19 bases lying between them. Germline V gene lookup returns CDR1 SGHAT and CDR2 FQNNGV. The CDR3 is made up of 16 amino acids. This CDR3 is CASSSLGGRARDTQYF. The CDR3 DNA is TGTGCCAGCAGCTCCTTAGGCGGGCGGGCGCGAGATACGCAGTATTTT. Based on the CDR3 plus reference TRBV11-2 and TRBJ2-3, the full variable domain is EAGVAQSPRYKIIEKRQSVAFWCNPISGHATLYWYQQILGQGPKLLIQFQNNGVVDDSQLPKDRFSAERLKGVDSTLKIQPAKLEDSAVYLCASSSLGGRARDTQYFGPGTRLTVL.

The chain is built from TRBV5-1 and TRBJ2-2, with unresolved D. The CDR3 totals 14 residues. The V gene lost 1 base and the J gene lost 1 base, with 5 bases spanning the gap. The germline V gene encodes CDR1 SGHRS and CDR2 YFSETQ. Here the CDR3 reads CASSLYRNTGELFF. In DNA, the CDR3 is TGCGCCAGCAGCTTGTACCGGAACACCGGGGAGCTGTTTTTT.

In its sample, this clone was seen many times. In DNA, the CDR3 is TGTGCCAGCAGTTTATATCGGGAGAACACTGAAGCTTTCTTT. This encodes CASSLYRENTEAFF. V and J are TRBV27 and TRBJ1-1; no clear D gene. V lost 1 base to trimming and J lost 1 base, with 7 bases between them. CDR1 MNHEY and CDR2 SMNVEV come from the germline V gene (reference sequence). The CDR3 has 14 amino acids.

The rearrangement uses TRBV30 and TRBJ1-2; TRBD1 is a possible D gene (5 bases). The CDR3 totals 14 residues. From germline, CDR1 is GTSNPN and CDR2 SVGIG (reference sequence). V shed 4 bases and J shed 5 bases, with 17 bases lying between them. The CDR3 is CAWIRGPGGYGYTF. DNA of the CDR3: TGTGCCTGGATTCGAGGCCCCGGGGGGTATGGCTACACCTTC.

The chain couples TRBV18 to TRBJ2-5; no clear D gene. Germline V gives CDR1 KGHSH, CDR2 LQKENI. The V gene lost 6 bases and the J gene lost 3 bases, with 20 bases spanning the gap. CDR3 length: 16 amino acids. The CDR3 DNA reads as TGTGCCAGCTCGCCAGTAATAGGCAGCCCCGAAGAGACCCAGTACTTC. This codes for CASSPVIGSPEETQYF.

The chain combines TRBV11-2 with TRBJ1-3; D gene unclear. Germline V gene sequence: CDR1 SGHAT, CDR2 FQNNGV. The CDR3 extends over 15 amino acids. V lost 3 bases, J lost 4 bases, and 13 bases lay in between. CDR3 DNA: TGTGCCAGCAGCTTTGCGGGGAATTCAGGAAACACCATATATTTT. Its protein is CASSFAGNSGNTIYF. Drawing the rest from reference TRBV11-2 and TRBJ1-3, the complete variable domain is EAGVAQSPRYKIIEKRQSVAFWCNPISGHATLYWYQQILGQGPKLLIQFQNNGVVDDSQLPKDRFSAERLKGVDSTLKIQPAKLEDSAVYLCASSFAGNSGNTIYFGEGSWLTVV.

The chain links TRBV7-8 to TRBJ2-1, with D possibly TRBD1 on 6 matching bases. CDR1 and CDR2 from the germline V gene are SGHVS and FQNEAQ. This CDR3 region has 16 residues. V was clipped by 1 base and J by 3 bases, with 13 bases between them. The CDR3, as DNA: TGTGCCAGCAGCTTAGACTTTGGACAGTTCTACAATGAGCAGTTCTTC. Its protein is CASSLDFGQFYNEQFF.

The V call is TRBV28, the J call TRBJ2-7; perhaps TRBD1 as D (6 bases). V was pared by 4 bases and J by 2 bases, with 21 bases between. This CDR3 is 17 amino acids long. CDR1 MDHEN and CDR2 SYDVKM come from the germline V gene. CDR3 DNA sequence: TGTGCCAGCAGTTCAAACAAAGCAACAGGGATCCCCTACGAGCAGTACTTC. Protein: CASSSNKATGIPYEQYF.

The chain uses TRBV6-5 and TRBJ2-2; TRBD1 might be the D (5 bases). The CDR3 length is 16 residues. V lost 0 bases and J 0 bases, leaving 8 bases between the germline ends. Germline CDR1 reads MNHEY; CDR2 reads SVGAGI. CDR3 in amino acids: CASSYSREANTGELFF. For the CDR3, the DNA is TGTGCCAGCAGTTACTCCAGGGAAGCGAACACCGGGGAGCTGTTTTTT.

The DNA for the CDR3 is TGCAGCGTTGAGACAGGGAGGGACACTGAAGCTTTCTTT. Protein product: CSVETGRDTEAFF. The chain joins TRBV29-1 to TRBJ1-1; 7 bases match TRBD1. In germline, CDR1 is SQVTM, CDR2 ANQGSEA. The CDR3 is 13 residues long. V shed 3 bases and J 3 bases; nucleotides not matched to a gene: 4.

CDR3 sequence (DNA): TGTGCCAGCAGCTCCCGACTAGCGGGGGGGGAGACCCAGTACTTC. Residues: CASSSRLAGGETQYF. The chain links TRBV5-4 to TRBJ2-5, with 14 bases identical to TRBD2. The CDR3 loop spans 15 amino acids. With 3 bases clipped from V and 5 bases from J, the junction kept 3 bases outside the gene matches. CDR1 is SGHNT and CDR2 is YYREEE in the germline V gene (reference sequence).